These 29 T cell receptor beta chains were sequenced from one sample in a study of blood T cells in healthy people across ages. The second PCR ran 7 to 11 cycles with a sample-barcoded 5' primer and J-beta primers. TCRdb analysed the 5' RACE reads with MiXCR anew, one entry per CDR3 protein. The sample includes some 1.5 million distinct CDR3 sequences, about 45% seen only once; the top ten take less than 5%. The sequencing input was blood. These receptor sequences come from a woman younger than 35 in good health.

This clonotype showed up just a few times. The V call is TRBV7-2, the J call TRBJ2-1; D not certain. The CDR3 extends over 16 amino acids. The V and J ends lost 1 base and 0 bases respectively, with 10 bases between them. The germline CDR1 and CDR2 sequences are SGHTA and FQGNSA. CDR3 sequence: CASSLEDASSYNEQFF. The DNA of the CDR3 is TGTGCCAGCAGCTTAGAAGATGCGAGCTCCTACAATGAGCAGTTCTTC. Variable domain in full (rest from reference TRBV7-2 and TRBJ2-1): GAGVSQSPSNKVTEKGKDVELRCDPISGHTALYWYRQSLGQGLEFLIYFQGNSAPDKSGLPSDRFSAERTGGSVSTLTIQRTQQEDSAVYLCASSLEDASSYNEQFFGPGTRLTVL.

This clonotype was counted between two and nine times. The chain couples TRBV12-3 or TRBV12-4 to TRBJ2-1, with 9 bases identical to TRBD2. V lost 6 bases to trimming and J lost 3 bases; unmatched junction nucleotides: 9. The CDR3 loop spans 16 amino acids. The CDR3 loop reads CASRPRETSGYNEQFF. CDR3 nucleotides: TGTGCCAGCAGACCCCGTGAGACTAGCGGCTACAATGAGCAGTTCTTC.

This clonotype was counted only a few times. V is TRBV5-1 and J is TRBJ2-1, with D perhaps TRBD2 (6 bases). Germline CDR1 is SGHRS and CDR2 is YFSETQ. Deletions cut 6 bases from V and 8 bases from J, with 21 bases between. This CDR3 has 15 amino acids. The CDR3: CASNWRGRAQDEQFF. CDR3 coding DNA: TGCGCCAGCAATTGGAGGGGCAGGGCCCAGGATGAGCAGTTCTTC. Full variable domain (outside the CDR3, taken from reference TRBV5-1 and TRBJ2-1): KAGVTQTPRYLIKTRGQQVTLSCSPISGHRSVSWYQQTPGQGLQFLFEYFSETQRNKGNFPGRFSGRQFSNSRSEMNVSTLELGDSALYLCASNWRGRAQDEQFFGPGTRLTVL.

This chain links TRBV2 with TRBJ2-7; the match to TRBD1 covers 7 bases. Unmatched junction bases numbered 7, after V lost 8 bases and J lost 0 bases. This CDR3 is 14 amino acids long. The germline V gene encodes CDR1 SNHLY and CDR2 FYNNEI. The CDR3 is CASGGQLSSYEQYF. The CDR3 bases are TGTGCCAGCGGGGGACAGTTAAGCTCCTACGAGCAGTACTTC.

The chain links TRBV6-5 to TRBJ1-5; D unresolved. Germline CDR1 is MNHEY and CDR2 is SVGAGI. The CDR3 extends over 14 amino acids. Deletions cut 5 bases from V and 1 base from J, with 9 bases between. Here the CDR3 DNA reads TGTGCCAGCAGTCGTCGAAGAAGCAATCAGCCCCAGCATTTT. Protein sequence: CASSRRRSNQPQHF.

This clonotype was observed a few times. The V gene is TRBV7-9, the J gene TRBJ2-1; no definite D call. The germline V gene has CDR1 SEHNR and CDR2 FQNEAQ (reference sequence). V was pared by 1 base and J by 10 bases, with 11 bases between. CDR3 length: 13 amino acids. The CDR3 is CASSLDPSREQFF. The CDR3 coding sequence is TGTGCCAGCAGCTTAGATCCAAGCCGGGAGCAGTTCTTC.

The chain recombines TRBV9 with TRBJ2-4; TRBD2 matches 8 bases. V lost 4 bases and J lost 7; bases outside the gene matches: 7. This CDR3 contains 14 residues. CDR1 is SGDLS, CDR2 YYNGEE, per germline. CDR3 region: CASSTTSGENIQYF. The CDR3 DNA reads as TGTGCCAGCAGCACAACTAGCGGAGAGAACATTCAGTACTTC.

This clonotype was seen only a few times. The CDR3 protein is CASSSLGNPSYEQYF. The CDR3 bases are TGTGCCAGCAGTTCCCTAGGTAACCCTTCGTACGAGCAGTACTTC. The chain employs TRBV6-6 and TRBJ2-7; D is unclear. V was shortened by 4 bases and J by 4 bases, with 17 bases between the two germline ends. The CDR3 is made up of 15 amino acids. Per germline, CDR1 MNHNY and CDR2 SVGAGI (reference sequence).

The chain joins TRBV6-2 or TRBV6-3 to TRBJ1-1; the D is unclear. There are 14 residues in the CDR3. Germline V lookup: CDR1 MNHEY, CDR2 SVGEGT. The V end lost 7 bases, the J end lost 0 bases, and 12 bases lay between the germline ends. The CDR3 DNA is TGTGCCAGCACCCAAATTCCGATGAACACTGAAGCTTTCTTT. It specifies CASTQIPMNTEAFF.

This clonotype was found a few times. The J gene is TRBJ1-5, the V gene TRBV11-2; possibly TRBD1 for D (6 bases). CDR1 is SGHAT, CDR2 FQNNGV, per germline. The CDR3 length is 14 residues. V was pared by 1 base and J by 7 bases, with 11 bases between. CDR3: CASSLGSGGQPQHF. In DNA, the CDR3 is TGTGCCAGCAGCTTAGGATCGGGGGGCCAGCCCCAGCATTTT.

The CDR3: CASRWGLAGTYNEQFF. The CDR3 DNA sequence: TGTGCCAGCAGATGGGGACTAGCGGGCACCTACAATGAGCAGTTCTTC. This chain uses TRBV7-9 with TRBJ2-1; 12 bases line up with TRBD2. The V and J ends lost 6 bases and 2 bases, in that order; junction bases with no gene match: 5. This CDR3 has 16 residues. Per the germline V gene, CDR1 is SEHNR and CDR2 is FQNEAQ (reference sequence).

This clonotype was counted only a few times. This chain joins TRBV7-2 and TRBJ2-7; possible D gene TRBD1, 6 bases. The CDR3 loop spans 17 amino acids. Germline assignment: CDR1 SGHTA and CDR2 FQGNSA. Trimming pared 1 base from V and 4 bases from J, leaving 20 bases between. CDR3 coding DNA: TGTGCCAGCAGCTTAGAGGTATATGTCGGCAGGGGATACGAGCAGTACTTC. This translates into CASSLEVYVGRGYEQYF.

This clonotype was detected only a few times. This chain links TRBV11-2 with TRBJ2-7; 7 bases are shared with TRBD1. The trim removed 5 bases at V and 0 bases at J, leaving 10 bases unmatched. Germline CDR1 is SGHAT and CDR2 is FQNNGV. The CDR3 spans 16 residues. Here the CDR3 reads CASSVTGQRSSYEQYF. Written as DNA, the CDR3 is TGTGCCAGCAGCGTAACGGGACAGAGGAGCTCCTACGAGCAGTACTTC.

The chain carries TRBV4-3 and TRBJ2-1; 11 bases align to TRBD2. V was clipped by 0 bases and J by 8 bases; unmatched bases: 6. The CDR3 runs to 16 residues. Germline CDR1 and CDR2: LGHNA and YSLEER. CDR3 in DNA: TGCGCCAGCAGCCAAGATACTAGCGGGAGTTCCTATGAGCAGTTCTTC. It translates to CASSQDTSGSSYEQFF.

The sample holds one count of this clonotype. CDR3 DNA: TGTGCCAGCAGTTACACACAAAGCATGAACACTGAAGCTTTCTTT. This encodes CASSYTQSMNTEAFF. The J gene is TRBJ1-1, the V gene TRBV6-6; D is uncertain. The germline gives CDR1 MNHNY, CDR2 SVGAGI (reference sequence). V dropped 2 bases and J dropped 0 bases, with 10 bases sitting between them. CDR3 length equals 15 residues.

Here the CDR3 reads CASSYWSGQDTQYF. In DNA, the CDR3 is TGTGCCAGCAGTTACTGGTCCGGTCAAGATACGCAGTATTTT. This chain links TRBV6-2 or TRBV6-3 with TRBJ2-3; D not resolved. Per the germline V gene, CDR1 is MNHEY and CDR2 is SVGEGT. The CDR3 runs 14 residues. V was clipped by 1 base and J by 5 bases, with 10 bases between them.

There are many counts of this clonotype. J is TRBJ2-5 and V is TRBV20-1; 7 bases match TRBD2. The CDR3 sequence is 15 residues long. Losses at the gene ends were 4 bases for V and 4 bases for J; bases not matched to a gene: 12. Germline values: CDR1 DFQATT, CDR2 SNEGSKA (reference sequence). CDR3 DNA: TGCAGTGCTACCCCGCGGCGGGGGTCCGCAGAGACCCAGTACTTC. It is translated as CSATPRRGSAETQYF.

The chain employs TRBV6-4 and TRBJ2-1; D is uncertain. Germline-derived CDR1 and CDR2 are MRHNA and SNTAGT. Trimming pared 3 bases from V and 0 bases from J, leaving 9 bases between. The CDR3 has 15 residues. This CDR3 reads CASSESPFSYNEQFF. CDR3 nucleotides: TGTGCCAGCAGTGAAAGCCCCTTCTCCTACAATGAGCAGTTCTTC.

A few counts support this clonotype. V is TRBV21-1 and J is TRBJ1-5. TRBV21-1 is a pseudogene locus. CDR3 length: 14 amino acids. CDR3 residues: CASSKDIANQPQHF. CDR3 nucleotides: TGTGCCAGCAGCAAAGACATTGCCAATCAGCCCCAGCATTTT.

This chain links TRBV4-1 with TRBJ1-1; D is undetermined. Trimming took off 3 bases at V and 6 bases at J, with 8 bases between the two ends. This CDR3 has 12 residues. CDR1 and CDR2 (germline): MGHRA, YSYEKL. This chain's CDR3 is CASSQNGAEAFF. The DNA of the CDR3 is TGCGCCAGCAGCCAGAACGGGGCTGAAGCTTTCTTT.

The chain recombines TRBV28 with TRBJ2-7; D assignment may be TRBD1 or TRBD2 (5 bases each). Germline CDR1 is MDHEN and CDR2 is SYDVKM. This CDR3 spans 14 amino acids. Between the trimmed V and J ends, which lost 11 bases and 5 bases, there was a span of 22 bases. For the CDR3, the DNA is TGTGCCGTGACGCGGCCCAGGGAGATCCACGAGCAGTACTTC. Protein: CAVTRPREIHEQYF. The whole variable domain, remainder taken from reference TRBV28 and TRBJ2-7, is DVKVTQSSRYLVKRTGEKVFLECVQDMDHENMFWYRQDPGLGLRLIYFSYDVKMKEKGDIPEGYSVSREKKERFSLILESASTNQTSMYLCAVTRPREIHEQYFGPGTRLTVT.

The chain links TRBV20-1 to TRBJ1-6; the D is unclear. Looked up from germline, CDR1 is DFQATT and CDR2 is SNEGSKA (reference sequence). The CDR3 runs 13 residues. Trimming removed 3 bases from V and 1 base from J, with 4 bases in between. CDR3 residues: CSASPSYNSPLHF. The CDR3 region has the DNA TGCAGTGCTAGTCCTTCCTATAATTCACCCCTCCACTTT.

This clonotype was observed a few times. V and J are TRBV5-1 and TRBJ2-3; TRBD1 matches 10 bases. Trimming removed 0 bases from V and 2 bases from J; junction bases left unmatched: 3. The CDR3 length is 16 residues. From germline, CDR1 is SGHRS and CDR2 YFSETQ. CDR3 loop: CASSLAGTGATDTQYF. The CDR3 coding sequence is TGCGCCAGCAGCTTGGCCGGGACAGGGGCCACAGATACGCAGTATTTT.

This clonotype occurred a few times. This chain uses TRBV5-5 with TRBJ1-2; D gene uncertain. The CDR3 length is 13 residues. Trimming took off 3 bases at V and 4 bases at J, with 10 bases between the two ends. CDR1 is SGHKS and CDR2 is YYEKEE in the germline V gene (reference sequence). The DNA for the CDR3 is TGTGCCAGCAGCTGGCCAGCGGGCTATGGCTACACCTTC. It translates to CASSWPAGYGYTF. Full variable domain (remainder filled in from reference TRBV5-5 and TRBJ1-2): DAGVTQSPTHLIKTRGQQVTLRCSPISGHKSVSWYQQVLGQGPQFIFQYYEKEERGRGNFPDRFSARQFPNYSSELNVNALLLGDSALYLCASSWPAGYGYTFGSGTRLTVV.

The gene calls are TRBV29-1 and TRBJ2-7, with a possible D match to TRBD1 (5 bases). Germline V gene data show CDR1 as SQVTM and CDR2 as ANQGSEA. Trimming stripped 1 base from V and 1 base from J, with 8 bases between. The CDR3 is 13 residues long. The CDR3 nucleotides read TGCAGCGTTGAAGGGACACCTTCCTACGAGCAGTACTTC. It specifies CSVEGTPSYEQYF.

Concerning this clonotype: No conserved phenylalanine or tryptophan is present at the end of the CDR3, so a read error is the likely explanation. V usage is TRBV6-6 and J usage is TRBJ2-3; weak D call: TRBD2 (5 bases). V was cut by 6 bases and J by 0 bases, with 10 bases left in between. Germline V lookup: CDR1 MNHNY, CDR2 SVGAGI (reference sequence). There are 14 residues in the CDR3. The CDR3 sequence: CASRRAESTDTQYY. The CDR3 DNA is TGTGCCAGCAGGAGGGCGGAGAGCACAGATACGCAGTATTAT.

This clonotype was observed a few times. V gene TRBV20-1 combines with J gene TRBJ2-1; 14 bases are shared with TRBD2. Germline CDR1 reads DFQATT; CDR2 reads SNEGSKA (reference sequence). V shed 1 base, J shed 6 bases, and the junction held 5 bases outside the gene matches. The CDR3 has 16 residues. The CDR3 coding sequence is TGCAGTGCTAGAGTCTACGGGACTAGCGGGGGCAATGAGCAGTTCTTC. This sequence encodes CSARVYGTSGGNEQFF.

The chain recombines TRBV6-1 with TRBJ2-5; weak D call: TRBD1 (6 bases). V was clipped by 6 bases and J by 4 bases, with 18 bases between them. The CDR3 spans 15 residues. Germline CDR1 MNHNS, CDR2 SASEGT. CDR3 sequence: CASRPHRAKGETQYF. The CDR3 DNA is TGTGCCAGCAGGCCTCACAGGGCAAAGGGAGAGACCCAGTACTTC.

The sample holds a few counts of this clonotype. V is TRBV7-2 and J is TRBJ2-5; 11 nucleotides align to TRBD2. The J segment lost 11 bases and the V segment lost 4 bases, leaving 12 bases of the junction unmatched. The CDR3 consists of 15 residues. Germline CDR1 is SGHTA and CDR2 is FQGNSA. CDR3 coding DNA: TGTGCCAGCAGCTGGACTAGCGGGTTAGTGGATGAGCAGTACTTC. It yields the protein CASSWTSGLVDEQYF.